This T cell receptor (beta chain) was profiled in a study of PD-1 blockade in classical Hodgkin lymphoma. The study's findings and limits: Significantly greater TCR diversity emerged by C4D1 in CD4+ cells but not CD8+ cells. Patients with a complete response exhibited baseline diversity comparable to newly diagnosed patients. A reduction in baseline TCR diversity was reportedly seen in newly diagnosed patients relative to healthy donors.

Sequencing used immunoSEQ multiplex PCR; TCRdb keeps in-frame clones, though not all of them. The sample includes about 41,000 clones, 65% to 80% of them seen just once. The V gene lost 0 bases and the J gene lost 8 bases, with 11 bases spanning the gap. Germline-derived CDR1 and CDR2 are GTSNPN and SVGIG (reference sequence). The CDR3 loop spans 12 amino acids. About this clone: Its antigen remains unknown.

Following autologous stem cell transplantation, relapse occurred in every patient, and exposure to brentuximab vedotin varied. Best overall response was complete response, partial response or progressive disease in these relapsed/refractory classical Hodgkin lymphoma patients. This specimen was peripheral blood mononuclear cells (PBMCs), taken at baseline. The chain combines TRBV30 with TRBJ2-7, with D possibly being TRBD1 (6 bases). This TCR was recovered from a human donor with classical Hodgkin lymphoma. CDR3 nucleotide sequence: TGTGCCTGGAGTGTATTACAGGGAAAGCAGTACTTC. Translation: CAWSVLQGKQYF.